This T cell receptor (beta chain) was sequenced for a study of CD8 T cells in ankylosing spondylitis. General study points: Clones linked with disease were CD8+ and fairly uncommon in the peripheral blood. Some motif variants were previously reported in reactive arthritis synovial fluid and blood.

Each CDR3 protein gets one entry after TCRdb re-called the 5' RACE reads with MiXCR. The sample contains nearly 350,000 distinct CDR3 sequences, under 15% of which appear only once. This clonotype was detected only a few times. Its antigen is as yet unknown. Germline CDR1 is SGHRS and CDR2 is YFSETQ. With 0 bases removed from V and 5 bases from J, the gap between germline ends came to 14 bases. CDR3 length: 15 residues. The source of this sequence is a male donor with ankylosing spondylitis or in good health (not recorded which). Sequenced sample: blood, either unsorted or a sorted T cell fraction (not recorded which). The chain links TRBV5-1 to TRBJ2-5, with D maybe TRBD2 (5 bases). CDR3 nucleotide sequence: TGCGCCAGCAGCTTGGGGCCCCAGCCGGGGGAGACCCAGTACTTC. This codes for CASSLGPQPGETQYF.